Listed below are T cell receptor beta chains from one sample, sequenced in a study of blood T cell repertoires in COVID-19. Profiled with immunoSEQ multiplex PCR; TCRdb holds only in-frame clones, not every one. The sample consists of 55,000 to 75,000 clones, 70% to 90% of them appearing once. The sequencing input was peripheral blood. The receptors originated from a human donor in a cohort sampled during active COVID-19. Each CDR3 is given with its conserved first and last residue. D genes are given only for firm matches. Size is stated for part of the rows, as once, few or many counts, or as a class when the clone is expanded.

d_gene: NA
abundance: NA
j_gene: TRBJ1-2
v_gene: TRBV6-5
CDR3aa: CASSYSTDSNYGYTF
CDR3nt: TGTGCCAGCAGTTACTCGACAGACTCTAACTATGGCTACACCTTC

d_gene: TRBD1
abundance: NA
j_gene: TRBJ1-2
v_gene: TRBV10-3
CDR3aa: CAISESPGQGNYGYTF
CDR3nt: TGTGCCATCAGTGAGTCTCCGGGACAGGGTAACTATGGCTACACCTTC

d_gene: NA
abundance: NA
j_gene: TRBJ1-1
v_gene: TRBV7-2
CDR3aa: CASSLVGEGAFF
CDR3nt: TGTGCCAGCAGCTTAGTAGGTGAGGGAGCTTTCTTT

d_gene: NA
abundance: NA
j_gene: TRBJ2-1
v_gene: TRBV9
CDR3aa: CASSVGGIGNEQFF
CDR3nt: TGTGCCAGCAGCGTGGGGGGAATCGGGAATGAGCAGTTCTTC

d_gene: NA
abundance: NA
j_gene: TRBJ2-3
v_gene: TRBV5-5
CDR3aa: CASSFGGSDTQYF
CDR3nt: TGTGCCAGCAGCTTCGGCGGGTCGGATACGCAGTATTTT

d_gene: NA
abundance: NA
j_gene: TRBJ1-1
v_gene: TRBV6-5
CDR3aa: CASSLGSGGTEAFF
CDR3nt: TGTGCCAGCAGTTTGGGGTCGGGGGGCACTGAAGCTTTCTTT

d_gene: NA
abundance: NA
j_gene: TRBJ1-4
v_gene: TRBV5-4
CDR3aa: CASSHLQVSDNEKLFF
CDR3nt: TGTGCCAGCAGCCATCTACAGGTAAGCGATAATGAAAAACTGTTTTTT

d_gene: NA
abundance: NA
j_gene: TRBJ2-6
v_gene: TRBV4-3
CDR3aa: CASSQDRDDGGANVLTF
CDR3nt: TGCGCCAGCAGCCAAGATCGGGATGACGGTGGGGCCAACGTCCTGACTTTC

d_gene: TRBD2
abundance: NA
j_gene: TRBJ2-7
v_gene: TRBV7-3
CDR3aa: CASSSGTSFSEQYF
CDR3nt: TGTGCCAGCAGCTCCGGGACTAGTTTCTCCGAGCAGTACTTC

d_gene: NA
abundance: once
j_gene: TRBJ1-1
v_gene: TRBV19
CDR3aa: CASFEGENTEAFF
CDR3nt: TGTGCCAGCTTCGAAGGGGAGAACACTGAAGCTTTCTTT

d_gene: TRBD1
abundance: NA
j_gene: TRBJ1-2
v_gene: TRBV7-2
CDR3aa: CASRKGGQGLNYGYTF
CDR3nt: TGTGCCAGCAGAAAGGGGGGACAGGGGCTTAACTATGGCTACACCTTC

d_gene: NA
abundance: NA
j_gene: TRBJ1-1
v_gene: TRBV9
CDR3aa: CASSTDSTASMEAFF
CDR3nt: TGTGCCAGCAGCACCGACAGTACAGCATCTATGGAAGCTTTCTTT

d_gene: NA
abundance: NA
j_gene: TRBJ2-1
v_gene: TRBV28
CDR3aa: CASSFSDFLYNEQFF
CDR3nt: TGTGCCAGCAGTTTTTCCGACTTCCTTTACAATGAGCAGTTCTTC

d_gene: NA
abundance: NA
j_gene: TRBJ1-1
v_gene: TRBV4-1
CDR3aa: CASSQGPWQVLLNTEAFF
CDR3nt: TGCGCCAGCAGCCAAGGCCCCTGGCAGGTCCTCCTGAACACTGAAGCTTTCTTT

d_gene: TRBD2
abundance: NA
j_gene: TRBJ2-1
v_gene: TRBV11-2
CDR3aa: CASSLFPSGTSSYNEQFF
CDR3nt: TGTGCCAGCAGCTTATTTCCTAGCGGGACCAGCTCCTACAATGAGCAGTTCTTC

d_gene: TRBD2
abundance: NA
j_gene: TRBJ2-4
v_gene: TRBV5-8
CDR3aa: CASSLRTSSGDLPVNF
CDR3nt: TGTGCCAGCAGCCTCAGAACAAGTAGCGGGGACTTGCCGGTGAATTTC

d_gene: NA
abundance: NA
j_gene: TRBJ2-7
v_gene: TRBV20-1
CDR3aa: CSARLAYEQYF
CDR3nt: TGCAGTGCTCGTCTAGCGTACGAGCAGTACTTC

d_gene: TRBD1
abundance: NA
j_gene: TRBJ1-5
v_gene: TRBV4-3
CDR3aa: CASSQGQGVQPQHF
CDR3nt: TGCGCCAGCAGCCAAGGGCAGGGGGTCCAGCCCCAGCATTTT

d_gene: NA
abundance: NA
j_gene: TRBJ2-3
v_gene: TRBV7-9
CDR3aa: CASSSKTGRSTDTQYF
CDR3nt: TGTGCCAGCAGCTCGAAGACAGGGAGGAGCACAGATACGCAGTATTTT

d_gene: TRBD1
abundance: NA
j_gene: TRBJ2-1
v_gene: TRBV5-5
CDR3aa: CASSLDWTGEFF
CDR3nt: TGTGCCAGCAGCTTGGATTGGACAGGGGAGTTCTTC

d_gene: NA
abundance: NA
j_gene: TRBJ1-1
v_gene: TRBV19
CDR3aa: CASSIIGGATEAFF
CDR3nt: TGTGCCAGTAGTATAATAGGGGGGGCCACTGAAGCTTTCTTT

d_gene: TRBD2
abundance: NA
j_gene: TRBJ2-7
v_gene: TRBV28
CDR3aa: CASSLRLAGRYEQYF
CDR3nt: TGTGCCAGCAGTTTACGACTAGCGGGACGGTACGAGCAGTACTTC

d_gene: NA
abundance: few
j_gene: TRBJ1-1
v_gene: TRBV5-6
CDR3aa: CASSSPPGDTEAFF
CDR3nt: TGTGCCAGCAGCTCACCTCCGGGGGACACTGAAGCTTTCTTT

d_gene: TRBD1
abundance: NA
j_gene: TRBJ1-5
v_gene: TRBV19
CDR3aa: CASSQTGKNQPQHF
CDR3nt: TGTGCCAGTAGCCAGACAGGGAAGAATCAGCCCCAGCATTTT

d_gene: TRBD2
abundance: NA
j_gene: TRBJ2-7
v_gene: TRBV10-2
CDR3aa: CASRDSGGLYEQYF
CDR3nt: TGCGCCAGCAGGGATAGCGGGGGCCTCTACGAGCAGTACTTC

d_gene: TRBD1
abundance: once
j_gene: TRBJ1-2
v_gene: TRBV4-3
CDR3aa: CASSQDRGYRGLSGYTF
CDR3nt: TGCGCCAGCAGCCAAGATAGGGGGTACAGGGGGCTGAGTGGCTACACCTTC

d_gene: NA
abundance: NA
j_gene: TRBJ2-7
v_gene: TRBV4-1
CDR3aa: CASSPRGGSYEQYF
CDR3nt: TGCGCCAGCAGCCCTAGGGGGGGCTCCTACGAGCAGTACTTC

d_gene: TRBD2
abundance: NA
j_gene: TRBJ2-5
v_gene: TRBV4-1
CDR3aa: CASSQGAGEEQTQYF
CDR3nt: TGCGCCAGCAGCCAAGGAGCGGGAGAAGAACAGACCCAGTACTTC

d_gene: NA
abundance: NA
j_gene: TRBJ1-1
v_gene: TRBV11-2
CDR3aa: CASSLAIGTFRNTEAFF
CDR3nt: TGTGCCAGCAGCTTAGCTATCGGGACATTTCGTAACACTGAAGCTTTCTTT

d_gene: NA
abundance: NA
j_gene: TRBJ1-4
v_gene: TRBV27
CDR3aa: CASSPTSGEKLFF
CDR3nt: TGTGCCAGCAGTCCGACGTCGGGTGAAAAACTGTTTTTT

d_gene: TRBD1
abundance: NA
j_gene: TRBJ1-1
v_gene: TRBV15
CDR3aa: CATSRNRGNTEAFF
CDR3nt: TGTGCCACCAGCAGAAACAGGGGGAACACTGAAGCTTTCTTT

d_gene: NA
abundance: NA
j_gene: TRBJ2-7
v_gene: TRBV27
CDR3aa: CASSLAWVESYEQYF
CDR3nt: TGTGCCAGCAGTTTGGCCTGGGTGGAGTCCTACGAGCAGTACTTC

d_gene: TRBD1
abundance: NA
j_gene: TRBJ2-7
v_gene: TRBV7-9
CDR3aa: CASSQAGTDYEQYF
CDR3nt: TGTGCCAGCAGCCAAGCCGGGACAGATTACGAGCAGTACTTC

d_gene: NA
abundance: NA
j_gene: TRBJ1-5
v_gene: TRBV4-2
CDR3aa: CASSQEGYSNQPQHF
CDR3nt: TGTGCCAGCAGCCAGGAGGGGTATAGCAATCAGCCCCAGCATTTT

d_gene: NA
abundance: NA
j_gene: TRBJ2-1
v_gene: TRBV9
CDR3aa: CASSVNGVSYNEQFF
CDR3nt: TGTGCCAGCAGCGTAAACGGGGTTTCCTACAATGAGCAGTTCTTC

d_gene: NA
abundance: NA
j_gene: TRBJ2-7
v_gene: TRBV15
CDR3aa: CATSWGRYEQYF
CDR3nt: TGTGCCACCAGCTGGGGGCGATACGAGCAGTACTTC

d_gene: NA
abundance: NA
j_gene: TRBJ2-1
v_gene: TRBV4-1
CDR3aa: CASSQVPQQVNEQFF
CDR3nt: TGCGCCAGCAGCCAAGTCCCACAACAGGTGAATGAGCAGTTCTTC

d_gene: NA
abundance: NA
j_gene: TRBJ2-6
v_gene: TRBV6-6
CDR3aa: CASSYTRNSGANVLTF
CDR3nt: TGTGCCAGCAGTTACACGCGGAACTCTGGGGCCAACGTCCTGACTTTC

d_gene: TRBD1
abundance: NA
j_gene: TRBJ2-7
v_gene: TRBV4-1
CDR3aa: CASSQDAGQGTFTSYEQYF
CDR3nt: TGCGCCAGCAGCCAAGATGCGGGACAGGGGACCTTTACCTCCTACGAGCAGTACTTC

d_gene: TRBD1
abundance: NA
j_gene: TRBJ1-5
v_gene: TRBV7-2
CDR3aa: CASSLRQGNQPQHF
CDR3nt: TGTGCCAGCAGCTTGAGACAGGGGAATCAGCCCCAGCATTTT

d_gene: TRBD2
abundance: NA
j_gene: TRBJ2-7
v_gene: TRBV27
CDR3aa: CASTLVLAGGPVDEQYF
CDR3nt: TGTGCCAGCACCCTCGTCCTAGCGGGAGGGCCAGTGGACGAGCAGTACTTC

d_gene: TRBD2
abundance: NA
j_gene: TRBJ2-7
v_gene: TRBV7-2
CDR3aa: CASSSPGGLAGRPEQYF
CDR3nt: TGTGCCAGCAGCTCCCCCGGGGGACTAGCGGGACGTCCCGAGCAGTACTTC

d_gene: NA
abundance: NA
j_gene: TRBJ1-1
v_gene: TRBV29-1
CDR3aa: CSVVPGTEAFF
CDR3nt: TGCAGCGTTGTCCCAGGCACTGAAGCTTTCTTT

d_gene: NA
abundance: NA
j_gene: TRBJ1-1
v_gene: TRBV5-4
CDR3aa: CASSQQGYTEAFF
CDR3nt: TGTGCCAGCAGCCAACAGGGTTACACTGAAGCTTTCTTT

d_gene: NA
abundance: NA
j_gene: TRBJ2-7
v_gene: TRBV9
CDR3aa: CASSSGGATYEQYF
CDR3nt: TGTGCCAGCAGCTCTGGAGGGGCTACCTACGAGCAGTACTTC

d_gene: TRBD1
abundance: NA
j_gene: TRBJ2-7
v_gene: TRBV29-1
CDR3aa: CSVVSGTGGLYF
CDR3nt: TGCAGCGTTGTATCCGGGACAGGGGGCCTGTACTTC